This T cell receptor (beta chain) stems from a study of identical twins. Overall study findings and caveats: Models underestimated how often monozygotic twins shared out-of-frame TCR alpha. Beta out-of-frame sequences displayed a weaker excess of sharing between twins.

TCRdb called the 5' RACE reads again in MiXCR, with one record for every CDR3 protein. The table shows about 190,000 distinct CDR3 sequences, with around a sixth occurring only once. CDR1 and CDR2 from the germline V gene are MNHEY and SVGAGI. The V end was cut by 0 bases, the J end by 5 bases, with 14 bases between. The CDR3 is 15 amino acids. A few counts support this clonotype. The antigen remains unidentified. These records were also assigned to another study, of T cells expressing NK-cell markers. That work contributes: One of eight sequenced donors was HCMV-seronegative; the other seven were seropositive. HCMV specificity of the expanded NKG2C+ T cell clones stayed unclear.

This chain connects TRBV6-5 to TRBJ2-7; D is perhaps TRBD2 (5 bases). The sequencing input was CD8+ T cells sorted from blood. The sequence was obtained from a woman aged 18-29 years in good health. The CDR3 protein is CASSYSGERIDEQYF. CDR3 nucleotides: TGTGCCAGCAGTTACTCCGGGGAAAGGATCGACGAGCAGTACTTC.